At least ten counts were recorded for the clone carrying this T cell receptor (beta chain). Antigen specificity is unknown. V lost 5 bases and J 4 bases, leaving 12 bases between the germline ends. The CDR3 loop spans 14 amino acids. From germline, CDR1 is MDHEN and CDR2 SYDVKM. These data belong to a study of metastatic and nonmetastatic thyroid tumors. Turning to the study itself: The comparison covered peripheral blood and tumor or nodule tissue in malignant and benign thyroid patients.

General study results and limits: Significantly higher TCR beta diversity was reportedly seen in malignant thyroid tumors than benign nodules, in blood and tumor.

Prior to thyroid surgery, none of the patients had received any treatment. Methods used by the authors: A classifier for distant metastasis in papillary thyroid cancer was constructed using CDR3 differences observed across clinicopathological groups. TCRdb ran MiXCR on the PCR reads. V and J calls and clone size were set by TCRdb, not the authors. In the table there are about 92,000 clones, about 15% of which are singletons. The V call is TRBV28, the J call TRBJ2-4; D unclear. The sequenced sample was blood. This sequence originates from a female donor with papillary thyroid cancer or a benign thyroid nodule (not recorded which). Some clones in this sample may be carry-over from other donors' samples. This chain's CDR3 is CASSSVQLKNIQYF. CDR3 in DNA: TGTGCCAGCAGTAGTGTACAGTTAAAAAACATTCAGTACTTC.